Detailed here is one TCR beta chain. The CDR3 loop spans 18 amino acids. The junction had 16 bases not matched to a gene; V was cut back by 2 bases and J by 9 bases. In germline, CDR1 is SGHRS, CDR2 YFSETQ. Original data processing: How many nucleated cells were present was estimated from reference gene primer amplification. Assay used: immunoSEQ multiplex PCR; TCRdb lists only in-frame clones, some missing. That table gives V, J and clone size, and the DNA gave D and trimming. The sample contains approximately 340,000 clones, approximately 91% of which appear only once. The record originates from a study of blood T cell repertoires in COVID-19. The wider study: Samples of COVID-19 (acute and convalescent) were obtained from the United States, Italy and Spain.

The sequence came from a woman aged 40-49 years who had been exposed to COVID-19. The rearrangement links TRBV5-1 to TRBJ2-1; 11 bases line up with TRBD2. The sample comprised PBMCs or T cells enriched from blood (not recorded which). The CDR3 protein is CASSFLSLSGGARGEQFF. The CDR3 DNA reads TGCGCCAGCAGCTTCCTTAGCCTTAGCGGGGGGGCAAGGGGTGAGCAGTTCTTC.